This record concerns one TCR beta chain sequence. This entry belongs to a study of blood T cell repertoires in COVID-19. Germline loops: CDR1 LNHDA, CDR2 SQIVND (reference sequence). The CDR3 loop spans 13 amino acids. Trimming removed 3 bases from V and 8 bases from J, with 13 bases in between. Libraries were prepared by immunoSEQ multiplex PCR; TCRdb keeps only in-frame clonotypes and omits some of them. Among about 100,000 clones listed, about 83% were seen once. The sequence came from a human donor in a cohort sampled during active COVID-19. The sequenced material came from peripheral blood. This rearrangement joins TRBV19 to TRBJ1-2; D may be TRBD1 (5 bases). CDR3 amino acids: CASSMQGDRGYTF. CDR3 coding DNA: TGTGCCAGTAGTATGCAAGGGGATCGGGGCTACACCTTC.